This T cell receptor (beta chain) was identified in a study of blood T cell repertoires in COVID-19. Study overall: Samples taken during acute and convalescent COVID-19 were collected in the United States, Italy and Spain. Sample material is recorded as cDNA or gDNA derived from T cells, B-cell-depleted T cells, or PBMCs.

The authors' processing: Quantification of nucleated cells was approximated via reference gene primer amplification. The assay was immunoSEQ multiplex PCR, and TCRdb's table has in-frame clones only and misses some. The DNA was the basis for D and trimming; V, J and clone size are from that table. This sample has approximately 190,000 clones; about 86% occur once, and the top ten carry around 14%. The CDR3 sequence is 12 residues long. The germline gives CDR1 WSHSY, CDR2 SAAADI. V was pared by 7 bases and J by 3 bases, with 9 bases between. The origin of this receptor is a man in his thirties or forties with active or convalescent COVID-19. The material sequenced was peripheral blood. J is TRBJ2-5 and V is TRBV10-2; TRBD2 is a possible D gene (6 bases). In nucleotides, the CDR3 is TGCGCCAGCAAGGAGGGAAAAGAGACCCAGTACTTC. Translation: CASKEGKETQYF.